This T cell receptor (beta chain) originates from a study of blood T cell repertoires in COVID-19. Background on the study: PBMCs, B-cell-depleted T cells, or T cells provided the cDNA or gDNA that made up the material.

Libraries were prepared by immunoSEQ multiplex PCR; TCRdb keeps only in-frame clonotypes and omits some of them. This table holds under 250,000 clones, 87% found once. A note on this clone: The DNA is omitted, as the CDR3 cannot be located on it reliably, and the CDR3 follows TCRdb's listing.

14 amino acids form the CDR3, both terminal residues included. Germline CDR1 is MNHEY and CDR2 is SVGEGT. This rearrangement joins TRBV6-2 or TRBV6-3 to TRBJ2-7; the tabulated D call, TRBD2, remains unverified against the DNA. The sequence derives from a man aged 18 to 29 with active or convalescent COVID-19. What was sequenced was peripheral blood. This CDR3 reads CASSTSGVGYEQYF.